A single T cell receptor beta chain is shown here with its context. The source of the sample is a study of blood T cell repertoires in COVID-19. The assay was immunoSEQ multiplex PCR, and TCRdb's table has in-frame clones only and misses some. The data contain some 87,000 clones, 81% of them seen just once; the ten biggest clones take up nearly 25%. This CDR3 comprises 14 residues. Trimming cost V 1 base and J 10 bases; bases outside gene matches: 7. The germline CDR1 and CDR2 sequences are SGHNT and YYREEE (reference sequence). This sequence was found in an elderly man with active or convalescent COVID-19. Material: peripheral blood. The rearrangement links TRBV5-4 to TRBJ2-1; TRBD1 matches 8 bases. The CDR3 DNA reads TGTGCCAGCAGCTTGCCAGGGGGCTCCTGGGAGCAGTTCTTC. It translates to CASSLPGGSWEQFF.